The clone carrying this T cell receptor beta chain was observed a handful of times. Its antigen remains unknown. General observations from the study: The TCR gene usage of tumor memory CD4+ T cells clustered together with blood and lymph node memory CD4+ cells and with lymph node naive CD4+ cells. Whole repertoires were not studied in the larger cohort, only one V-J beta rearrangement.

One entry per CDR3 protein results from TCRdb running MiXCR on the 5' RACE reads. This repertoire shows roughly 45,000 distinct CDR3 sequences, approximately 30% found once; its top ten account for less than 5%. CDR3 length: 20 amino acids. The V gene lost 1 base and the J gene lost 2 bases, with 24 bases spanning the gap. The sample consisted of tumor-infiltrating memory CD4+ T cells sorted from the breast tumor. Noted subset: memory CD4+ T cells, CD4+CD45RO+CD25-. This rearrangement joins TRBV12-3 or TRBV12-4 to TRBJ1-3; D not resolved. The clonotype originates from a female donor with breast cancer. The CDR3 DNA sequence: TGTGCCAGCAGTTTAGGCGCCCTCTCTCGGGCGGGGAGAACTGGAAACACCATATATTTT. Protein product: CASSLGALSRAGRTGNTIYF.